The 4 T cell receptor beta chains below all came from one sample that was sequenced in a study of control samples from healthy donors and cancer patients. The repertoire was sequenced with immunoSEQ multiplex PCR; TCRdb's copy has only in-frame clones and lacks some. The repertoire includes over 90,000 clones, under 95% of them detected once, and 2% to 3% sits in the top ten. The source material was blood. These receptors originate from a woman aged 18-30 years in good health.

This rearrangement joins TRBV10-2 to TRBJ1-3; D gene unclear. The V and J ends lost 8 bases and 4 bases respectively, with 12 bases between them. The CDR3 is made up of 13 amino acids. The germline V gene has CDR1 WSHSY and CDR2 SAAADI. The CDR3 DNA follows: TGCGCCAGCTCCCAATCGGAGGGAAACACCATATATTTT. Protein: CASSQSEGNTIYF.

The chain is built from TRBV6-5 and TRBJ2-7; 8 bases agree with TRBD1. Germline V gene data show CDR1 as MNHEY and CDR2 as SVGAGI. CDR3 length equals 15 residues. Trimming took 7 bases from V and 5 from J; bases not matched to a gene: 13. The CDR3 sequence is CASNTPGQAPHEQYF. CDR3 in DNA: TGTGCCAGCAATACACCGGGACAGGCTCCCCACGAGCAGTACTTC.

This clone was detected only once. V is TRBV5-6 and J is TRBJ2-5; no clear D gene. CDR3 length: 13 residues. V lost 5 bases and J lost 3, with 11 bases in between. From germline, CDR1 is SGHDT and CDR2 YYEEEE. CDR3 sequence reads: CASSLGQEETQYF. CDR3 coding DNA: TGTGCCAGCAGTCTTGGGCAGGAAGAGACCCAGTACTTC.

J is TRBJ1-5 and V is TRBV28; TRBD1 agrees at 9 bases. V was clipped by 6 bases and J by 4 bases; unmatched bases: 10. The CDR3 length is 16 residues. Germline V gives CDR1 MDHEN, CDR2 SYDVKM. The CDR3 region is CASSLTGTGMNQPQHF. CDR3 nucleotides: TGTGCCAGCAGCCTTACCGGGACAGGGATGAATCAGCCCCAGCATTTT.